This T cell receptor (beta chain) is drawn from a study of T cell changes during pregnancy in multiple sclerosis. Some clones are missing from TCRdb's copy, which holds only in-frame ones; the method was immunoSEQ multiplex PCR. The data hold approximately 92,000 clones, with approximately 92% observed a single time. The specimen was peripheral blood, collected in the first trimester of pregnancy. This receptor was obtained from a female donor with multiple sclerosis, enrolled in a pregnancy study.

As DNA, the CDR3 is TGTGCCAGCAGCTCCCCCCTACAGGGGACCTACGAGCAGTACTTC. Protein product: CASSSPLQGTYEQYF. The gene calls are TRBV5-4 and TRBJ2-7; 7 bases agree with TRBD1. The J segment lost 2 bases and the V segment lost 3 bases, leaving 8 bases of the junction unmatched. Germline V gives CDR1 SGHNT, CDR2 YYREEE (reference sequence). The CDR3 runs to 15 residues. The variable domain in full, with the rest retrieved from reference TRBV5-4 and TRBJ2-7, is ETGVTQSPTHLIKTRGQQVTLRCSSQSGHNTVSWYQQALGQGPQFIFQYYREEENGRGNFPPRFSGLQFPNYSSELNVNALELDDSALYLCASSSPLQGTYEQYFGPGTRLTVT.